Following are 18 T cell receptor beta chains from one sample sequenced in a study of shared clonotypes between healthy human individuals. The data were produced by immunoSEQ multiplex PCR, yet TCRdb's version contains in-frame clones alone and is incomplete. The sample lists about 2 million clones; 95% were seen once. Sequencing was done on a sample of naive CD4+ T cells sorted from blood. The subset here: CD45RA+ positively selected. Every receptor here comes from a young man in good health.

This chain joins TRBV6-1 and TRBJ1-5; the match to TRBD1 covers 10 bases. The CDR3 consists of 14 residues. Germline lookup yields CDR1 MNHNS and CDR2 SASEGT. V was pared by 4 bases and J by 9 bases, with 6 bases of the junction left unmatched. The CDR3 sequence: CASSGRDRGRPQHF. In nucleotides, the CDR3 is TGTGCCAGCAGTGGCCGGGACAGGGGCCGGCCCCAGCATTTT.

The DNA for the CDR3 is TGTGCCACCCTAAAACTAGAAACCGGGGAGCTGTTTTTT. Amino acids: CATLKLETGELFF. The chain is built from TRBV28 and TRBJ2-2; D might be TRBD2 (5 bases). The V gene lost 10 bases and the J gene lost 5 bases, with 14 bases spanning the gap. This CDR3 spans 13 amino acids. CDR1 is MDHEN and CDR2 is SYDVKM in the germline V gene.

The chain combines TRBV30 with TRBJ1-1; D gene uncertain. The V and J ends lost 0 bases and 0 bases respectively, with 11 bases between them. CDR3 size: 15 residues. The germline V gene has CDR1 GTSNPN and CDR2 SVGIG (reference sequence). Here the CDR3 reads CAWSVPRVMNTEAFF. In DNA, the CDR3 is TGTGCCTGGAGTGTACCTAGGGTTATGAACACTGAAGCTTTCTTT.

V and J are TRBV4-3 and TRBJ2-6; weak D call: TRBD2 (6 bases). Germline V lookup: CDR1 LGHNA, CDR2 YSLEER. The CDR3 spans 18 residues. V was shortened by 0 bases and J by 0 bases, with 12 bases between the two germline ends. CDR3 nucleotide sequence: TGCGCCAGCAGCCAAGATTACTTCGGGAGCTCTGGGGCCAACGTCCTGACTTTC. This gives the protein CASSQDYFGSSGANVLTF.

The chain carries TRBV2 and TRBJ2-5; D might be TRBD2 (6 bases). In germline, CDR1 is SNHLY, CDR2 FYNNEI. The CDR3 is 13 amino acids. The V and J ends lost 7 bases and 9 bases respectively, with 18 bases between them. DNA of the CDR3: TGTGCCAGCATCGCGGGGCCAAGTTGGGCCCAGTACTTC. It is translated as CASIAGPSWAQYF.

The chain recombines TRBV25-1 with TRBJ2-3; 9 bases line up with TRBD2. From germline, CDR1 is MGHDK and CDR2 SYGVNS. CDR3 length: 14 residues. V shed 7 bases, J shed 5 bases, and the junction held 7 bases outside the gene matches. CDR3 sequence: CASNLAGGVDTQYF. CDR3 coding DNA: TGTGCCAGCAACCTGGCGGGAGGGGTAGATACGCAGTATTTT. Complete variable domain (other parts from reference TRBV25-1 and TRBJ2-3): EADIYQTPRYLVIGTGKKITLECSQTMGHDKMYWYQQDPGMELHLIHYSYGVNSTEKGDLSSESTVSRIRTEHFPLTLESARPSHTSQYLCASNLAGGVDTQYFGPGTRLTVL.

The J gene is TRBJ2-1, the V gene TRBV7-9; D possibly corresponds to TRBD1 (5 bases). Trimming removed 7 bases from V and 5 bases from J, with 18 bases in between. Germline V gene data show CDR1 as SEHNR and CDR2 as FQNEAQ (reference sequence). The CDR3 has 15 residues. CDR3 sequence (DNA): TGTGCCAGCAAGGGCCCCCGACAGTTCAACAATGAGCAGTTCTTC. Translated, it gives CASKGPRQFNNEQFF.

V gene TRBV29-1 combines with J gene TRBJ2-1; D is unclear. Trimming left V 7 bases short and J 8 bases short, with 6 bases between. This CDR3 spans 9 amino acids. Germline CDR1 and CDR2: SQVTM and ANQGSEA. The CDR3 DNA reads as TGCAGCGGATACTATGAGCAGTTCTTC. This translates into CSGYYEQFF.

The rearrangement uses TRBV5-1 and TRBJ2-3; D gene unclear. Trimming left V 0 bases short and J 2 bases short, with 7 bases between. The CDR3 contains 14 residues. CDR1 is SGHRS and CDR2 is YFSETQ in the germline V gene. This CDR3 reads CASSLASFTDTQYF. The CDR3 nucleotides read TGCGCCAGCAGCTTGGCCAGCTTCACAGATACGCAGTATTTT. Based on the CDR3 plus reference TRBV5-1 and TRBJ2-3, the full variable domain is KAGVTQTPRYLIKTRGQQVTLSCSPISGHRSVSWYQQTPGQGLQFLFEYFSETQRNKGNFPGRFSGRQFSNSRSEMNVSTLELGDSALYLCASSLASFTDTQYFGPGTRLTVL.

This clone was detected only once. Here the CDR3 reads CASSEGQTGSTEAFF. The CDR3 coding sequence is TGTGCCAGCTCAGAGGGACAGACGGGTAGCACTGAAGCTTTCTTT. The J gene is TRBJ1-1, the V gene TRBV18, with 7 bases lining up with TRBD1. J gave up 4 bases and V 5 bases, and 10 bases lay outside the gene matches. CDR1 is KGHSH, CDR2 LQKENI, per germline. CDR3 length: 15 residues.

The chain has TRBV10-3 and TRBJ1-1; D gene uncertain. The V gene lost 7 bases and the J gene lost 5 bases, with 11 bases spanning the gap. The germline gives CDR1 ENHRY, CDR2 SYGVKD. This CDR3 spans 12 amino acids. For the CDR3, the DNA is TGTGCCATCACCGACGGGGTGACTGAAGCTTTCTTT. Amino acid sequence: CAITDGVTEAFF.

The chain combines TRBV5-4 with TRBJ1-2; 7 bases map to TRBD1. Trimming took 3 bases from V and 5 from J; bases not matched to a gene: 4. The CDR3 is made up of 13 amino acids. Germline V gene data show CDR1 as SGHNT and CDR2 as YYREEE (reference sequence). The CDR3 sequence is CASSSDRSYGYTF. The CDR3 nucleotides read TGTGCCAGCAGCTCGGACAGGAGTTATGGCTACACCTTC.

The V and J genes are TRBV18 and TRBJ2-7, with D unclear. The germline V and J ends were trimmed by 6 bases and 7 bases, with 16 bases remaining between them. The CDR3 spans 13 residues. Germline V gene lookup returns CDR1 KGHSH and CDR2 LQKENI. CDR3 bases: TGTGCCAGCTCCCCCGGGCTACTAAGGGAGCAGTACTTC. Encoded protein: CASSPGLLREQYF. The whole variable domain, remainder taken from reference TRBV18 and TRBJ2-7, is NAGVMQNPRHLVRRRGQEARLRCSPMKGHSHVYWYRQLPEEGLKFMVYLQKENIIDESGMPKERFSAEFPKEGPSILRIQQVVRGDSAAYFCASSPGLLREQYFGPGTRLTVT.

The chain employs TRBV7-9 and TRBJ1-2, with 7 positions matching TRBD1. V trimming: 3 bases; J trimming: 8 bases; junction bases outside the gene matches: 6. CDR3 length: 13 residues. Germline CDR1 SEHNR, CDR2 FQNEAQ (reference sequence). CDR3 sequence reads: CASSFSGGQGYTF. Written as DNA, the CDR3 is TGTGCCAGCAGCTTTTCAGGGGGGCAGGGCTACACCTTC.

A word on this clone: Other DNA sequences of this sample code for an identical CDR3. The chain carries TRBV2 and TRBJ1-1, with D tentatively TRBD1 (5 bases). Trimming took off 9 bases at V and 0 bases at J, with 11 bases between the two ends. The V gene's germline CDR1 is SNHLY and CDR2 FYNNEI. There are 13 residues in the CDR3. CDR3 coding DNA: TGTGCCAGTGGAAGGACATTGAACACTGAAGCTTTCTTT. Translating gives CASGRTLNTEAFF.

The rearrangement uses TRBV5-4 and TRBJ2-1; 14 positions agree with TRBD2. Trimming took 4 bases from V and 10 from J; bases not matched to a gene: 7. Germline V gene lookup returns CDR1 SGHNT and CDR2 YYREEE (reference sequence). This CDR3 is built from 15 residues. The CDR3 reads CASSPAGLAGDEQFF. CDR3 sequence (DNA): TGTGCCAGCAGCCCCGCGGGACTAGCGGGAGACGAGCAGTTCTTC.

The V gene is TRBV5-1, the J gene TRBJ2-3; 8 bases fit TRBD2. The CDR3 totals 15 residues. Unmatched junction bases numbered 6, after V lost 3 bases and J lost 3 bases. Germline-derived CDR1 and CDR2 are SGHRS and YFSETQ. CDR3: CASSSGTSLTDTQYF. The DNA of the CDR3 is TGCGCCAGCAGCTCCGGGACTAGTTTGACAGATACGCAGTATTTT. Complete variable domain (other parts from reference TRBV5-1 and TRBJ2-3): KAGVTQTPRYLIKTRGQQVTLSCSPISGHRSVSWYQQTPGQGLQFLFEYFSETQRNKGNFPGRFSGRQFSNSRSEMNVSTLELGDSALYLCASSSGTSLTDTQYFGPGTRLTVL.

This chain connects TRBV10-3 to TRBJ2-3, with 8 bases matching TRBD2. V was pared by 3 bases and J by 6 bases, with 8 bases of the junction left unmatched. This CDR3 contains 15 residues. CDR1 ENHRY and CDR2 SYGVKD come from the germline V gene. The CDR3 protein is CAISDMGLGGDTQYF. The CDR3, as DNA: TGTGCCATCAGTGATATGGGACTAGGGGGGGATACGCAGTATTTT.